The sequence of this TCR beta chain was determined in a study of blood T cell repertoires in COVID-19. Germline assignment: CDR1 MNHEY and CDR2 SMNVEV (reference sequence). The CDR3 length is 14 residues. The junction had 7 bases not matched to a gene; V was cut back by 8 bases and J by 5 bases. Assay: immunoSEQ multiplex PCR; the TCRdb copy retains only in-frame clones and omits some. The table has about 150,000 clones, roughly 90% seen once. The sequencing input was PBMCs or T cells enriched from blood (not recorded which). This chain joins TRBV27 and TRBJ2-5, with TRBD1 identical over 11 bases. The receptor was derived from a woman aged 25 to 45 with acute COVID-19. CDR3 DNA: TGTGCCAGCGCCTGGACAGGGGGCGGGGAGACCCAGTACTTC. Its translation is CASAWTGGGETQYF.